Below, one T cell receptor (beta chain) is given with its context. An end of the junction does not agree with germline; a read error may underlie this. The method was immunoSEQ multiplex PCR; TCRdb's version includes in-frame clones alone and lacks a portion of them. The data contain about 51,000 clones, around 85% of them singletons. This CDR3 has 15 amino acids. Looked up from germline, CDR1 is MRHNA and CDR2 is SNTAGT. This sample is part of a study of T cell clones after liver transplantation. The overall study: Samples came from ITN030ST, which attempted immunosuppression withdrawal within 2 years of liver transplantation.

This specimen was CD8+ T cells from blood, taken 12 months after liver transplant. The rearrangement uses TRBV6-4 and TRBJ2-6, with D perhaps matching TRBD1 (5 bases). This sequence was found in a human patient who received a liver transplant. The T cells may come from the graft donor. CDR3 bases: TGTGCCAGCAGTGATCGGAGCTCTGGGGCCAACATCCTGACTTTC. Translating it yields CASSDRSSGANILTF.